These 15 T cell receptor beta chains were sequenced from one sample in a study of beta chain features in type 1 diabetes. General study results and limits: Patients with Type 1 diabetes showed moderately but significantly shorter TCRB CDR3s in all four CD4+ subsets.

No antigens are known for them. The authors reverse transcribed all of the isolated RNA, so sequencing captured expressed TCRB transcripts. The protocol was immunoSEQ multiplex PCR, while the TCRdb copy is restricted to in-frame clones and leaves out a portion. The table records about 340,000 clones, roughly 12% of them present only once. The sequencing sample was made of naive CD4+ T cells from blood. These receptors were taken from a woman aged 18-29 years with type 1 diabetes.

This clone was detected only a few times. The chain couples TRBV2 to TRBJ2-6, with D perhaps TRBD1 (6 bases). This CDR3 has 15 residues. Germline CDR1 reads SNHLY; CDR2 reads FYNNEI. Trimming took off 6 bases at V and 4 bases at J, with 13 bases between the two ends. The CDR3 reads CASRGTGTGANVLTF. The CDR3 bases are TGTGCCAGCAGGGGAACAGGGACAGGGGCCAACGTCCTGACTTTC. Full variable domain (rest looked up from reference TRBV2 and TRBJ2-6): EPEVTQTPSHQVTQMGQEVILRCVPISNHLYFYWYRQILGQKVEFLVSFYNNEISEKSEIFDDQFSVERPDGSNFTLKIRSTKLEDSAMYFCASRGTGTGANVLTFGAGSRLTVL.

The chain couples TRBV28 to TRBJ2-2; 9 bases fit TRBD2. CDR1 is MDHEN, CDR2 SYDVKM, per germline. This CDR3 has 15 amino acids. V shed 6 bases and J 5 bases; nucleotides not matched to a gene: 7. CDR3 loop: CASSRGLAMTGELFF. The CDR3 nucleotides read TGTGCCAGCAGCCGCGGACTAGCGATGACCGGGGAGCTGTTTTTT.

This clone was detected only a few times. This chain connects TRBV5-1 to TRBJ1-5; tentative D call: TRBD1 (5 bases). Trimming left V 1 base short and J 5 bases short, with 13 bases between. The CDR3 sequence is 15 residues long. Germline V gene data show CDR1 as SGHRS and CDR2 as YFSETQ. CDR3 DNA sequence: TGCGCCAGCAGCTTGAGAGCAGGGAAGGATCAGCCCCAGCATTTT. Translation: CASSLRAGKDQPQHF. Looking up the rest from reference TRBV5-1 and TRBJ1-5 gives the full variable domain: KAGVTQTPRYLIKTRGQQVTLSCSPISGHRSVSWYQQTPGQGLQFLFEYFSETQRNKGNFPGRFSGRQFSNSRSEMNVSTLELGDSALYLCASSLRAGKDQPQHFGDGTRLSIL.

The chain recombines TRBV7-9 with TRBJ1-1; possible D gene TRBD1, 5 bases. V gave up 5 bases and J gave up 0 bases, with 13 bases separating them. This CDR3 is built from 15 residues. CDR1 and CDR2 (germline): SEHNR, FQNEAQ (reference sequence). This chain's CDR3 is CASSPKGVLNTEAFF. Written as DNA, the CDR3 is TGTGCCAGCAGCCCAAAAGGGGTTTTGAACACTGAAGCTTTCTTT.

This clone was picked up a small number of times. V is TRBV11-2 and J is TRBJ2-2; TRBD2 aligns across 8 bases. V gave up 5 bases and J gave up 0 bases; unmatched junction bases: 5. The CDR3 consists of 16 residues. Germline CDR1 SGHAT, CDR2 FQNNGV. In DNA, the CDR3 is TGTGCCAGCAGCCCAGGACTAGCTGCGAACACCGGGGAGCTGTTTTTT. It encodes CASSPGLAANTGELFF.

The chain carries TRBV4-1 and TRBJ2-2, with 12 bases matching TRBD2. V lost 5 bases to trimming and J lost 4 bases; unmatched junction nucleotides: 8. The length of the CDR3 is 17 residues. Germline assignment: CDR1 MGHRA and CDR2 YSYEKL. DNA of the CDR3: TGCGCCAGCAGCTTTCGACTAGCGGGAGCCCCCACCGGGGAGCTGTTTTTT. Translating gives CASSFRLAGAPTGELFF.

The chain joins TRBV4-1 to TRBJ1-5, with D possibly matching TRBD1 (5 bases). V lost 3 bases and J 2 bases, leaving 20 bases between the germline ends. This CDR3 is built from 18 residues. Germline CDR1 and CDR2: MGHRA and YSYEKL. CDR3 protein: CASSQRGTGDGGNQPQHF. The CDR3 DNA sequence: TGCGCCAGCAGCCAGAGAGGTACGGGGGATGGGGGCAATCAGCCCCAGCATTTT.

This clone came up a few times. J is TRBJ2-3 and V is TRBV6-1; TRBD1 matches at 8 bases. Germline loops: CDR1 MNHNS, CDR2 SASEGT. Germline trimming cut 2 bases from V and 1 base from J; bases unmatched to any gene: 11. The CDR3 is 18 amino acids. CDR3 DNA: TGTGCCAGCAGTGAACAGGGGGCGCCTGGTGTCGGCACAGATACGCAGTATTTT. Its translation is CASSEQGAPGVGTDTQYF.

The V gene is TRBV4-3, the J gene TRBJ1-2; 10 nucleotides line up with TRBD1. Germline CDR1 and CDR2: LGHNA and YSLEER. Losses at the gene ends were 2 bases for V and 3 bases for J; bases not matched to a gene: 3. The CDR3 extends over 15 amino acids. Here the CDR3 reads CASSQSGTGDYGYTF. The CDR3 DNA follows: TGCGCCAGCAGCCAATCCGGGACAGGGGACTATGGCTACACCTTC.

The gene calls are TRBV15 and TRBJ2-7; perhaps D is TRBD1 or TRBD2 (5 bases each). V was clipped by 0 bases and J by 2 bases, with 8 bases between them. Germline V gene data show CDR1 as LNHNV and CDR2 as YYDKDF (reference sequence). The CDR3 runs 14 residues. The CDR3 sequence is CATSRDLGAYEQYV. CDR3 nucleotides: TGTGCCACCAGCAGAGATCTGGGGGCCTACGAGCAGTACGTC.

The V gene is TRBV18, the J gene TRBJ2-7, with D maybe TRBD2 (6 bases). The germline gives CDR1 KGHSH, CDR2 LQKENI. CDR3 length: 12 amino acids. V was clipped by 3 bases and J by 7 bases, with 10 bases between them. The CDR3 DNA is TGTGCCAGCTCACCCCCCGGGGGTGAGCAGTACGTC. Its protein is CASSPPGGEQYV.

This clone has only a few counts. The chain employs TRBV30 and TRBJ2-5; 9 bases align to TRBD1. This CDR3 is built from 13 residues. The germline V gene has CDR1 GTSNPN and CDR2 SVGIG (reference sequence). V lost 4 bases, J lost 4 bases, and 4 bases stayed unmatched. CDR3 residues: CAWTRQGVETQYF. CDR3 nucleotides: TGTGCCTGGACTAGACAGGGGGTAGAGACCCAGTACTTC. Looking up the rest from reference TRBV30 and TRBJ2-5 gives the full variable domain: SQTIHQWPATLVQPVGSPLSLECTVEGTSNPNLYWYRQAAGRGLQLLFYSVGIGQISSEVPQNLSASRPQDRQFILSSKKLLLSDSGFYLCAWTRQGVETQYFGPGTRLLVL.

This clone was seen a few times. This sample also contains other DNA sequences that code for the same CDR3. The V and J genes are TRBV5-1 and TRBJ2-1, with 15 nucleotides matching TRBD2. J gave up 7 bases and V 0 bases, and 2 bases lay outside the gene matches. The CDR3 is made up of 16 amino acids. CDR1 and CDR2 from the germline V gene are SGHRS and YFSETQ. The CDR3 spells CASSLAGLAGGNEQFF. DNA of the CDR3: TGCGCCAGCAGCTTGGCGGGACTAGCGGGAGGTAATGAGCAGTTCTTC. The whole variable domain, filled in from reference TRBV5-1 and TRBJ2-1, reads KAGVTQTPRYLIKTRGQQVTLSCSPISGHRSVSWYQQTPGQGLQFLFEYFSETQRNKGNFPGRFSGRQFSNSRSEMNVSTLELGDSALYLCASSLAGLAGGNEQFFGPGTRLTVL.

This chain joins TRBV6-1 and TRBJ2-3; weak D call: TRBD1 (6 bases). V lost 7 bases and J lost 4, with 15 bases in between. There are 14 residues in the CDR3. Germline values: CDR1 MNHNS, CDR2 SASEGT. In nucleotides, the CDR3 is TGTGCCAGCATGGAGGCAGGGGTCGCAGATACGCAGTATTTT. It is translated as CASMEAGVADTQYF.

This clone came up a few times. The chain combines TRBV7-3 with TRBJ2-3, with 9 positions matching TRBD2. This CDR3 is 16 amino acids long. V trimming: 2 bases; J trimming: 4 bases; junction bases outside the gene matches: 7. Germline V gene data show CDR1 as SGHTA and CDR2 as FQGTGA. CDR3 protein: CASSLRAGGRADTQYF. In DNA form, the CDR3 reads TGTGCCAGCAGCTTACGGGCGGGAGGGCGCGCAGATACGCAGTATTTT.